This T cell receptor beta chain is drawn from a study of blood T cell repertoires in COVID-19. Study background: T cells, B-cell-depleted T cells, or PBMCs supplied cDNA or gDNA.

Method: immunoSEQ multiplex PCR; TCRdb's copy keeps in-frame clones and lacks some. The repertoire includes about 290,000 clones, roughly 89% of them detected once, and 2.5% to 3.5% sits in the top ten. V was clipped by 5 bases and J by 6 bases, with 12 bases between them. The CDR3 consists of 13 residues. This sequence joins TRBV12-3 or TRBV12-4 and TRBJ2-3; no clear D gene. The clonotype comes from a woman in her twenties or thirties with active or convalescent COVID-19. Source material: peripheral blood. CDR3 amino acids: CASSPPMRDTQYF. The CDR3 DNA sequence: TGTGCCAGCAGTCCCCCCATGAGGGATACGCAGTATTTT.